The rows below give T cell receptor beta chains drawn from one sample of a study of OX40 agonist ivuxolimab in advanced cancers. TCRdb keeps only in-frame clones here, not all; method: immunoSEQ multiplex PCR. The profile covers about 40,000 clones, with approximately 83% appearing a single time and about 16% taken by the ten largest. Here the sequenced sample was CD4+ or CD8+ T cells sorted from blood, taken in a trial of the OX40 agonist ivuxolimab. Receptors originate from an adult with an advanced solid tumor such as melanoma, head and neck, liver or kidney cancer. CDR3s include the opening cysteine and the closing phenylalanine or tryptophan. D genes are given only for firm matches. Clone size is stated in some rows and not others, as once, few, many or a class when expanded.

J,V,size,D,length,DNA,CDR3
TRBJ1-2,TRBV7-2,-,TRBD1,14,TGTGCCAGCAGCATATTGCAGGGGGACTATGGCTACACCTTC,CASSILQGDYGYTF
TRBJ1-1,TRBV5-6,-,-,16,TGTGCCAGCAGCTCGGGTGGTTGGGGTTTAGACACTGAAGCTTTCTTT,CASSSGGWGLDTEAFF
TRBJ1-1,TRBV28,-,-,14,TGTGCCAGCAGGGAGGCGACGGTGAACACTGAAGCTTTCTTT,CASREATVNTEAFF
TRBJ2-3,TRBV2,-,-,13,TGTGCCAGCAGTGGGGGATTCACAGATACGCAGTATTTT,CASSGGFTDTQYF
TRBJ2-1,TRBV6-1,-,-,12,TGTGCCAGCAGTATCAGTCAGAATGAGCAGTTCTTC,CASSISQNEQFF
TRBJ2-4,TRBV6-1,-,-,14,TGTGCCAGCAGTCCGAGGTATACCAAAAACATTCAGTACTTC,CASSPRYTKNIQYF
TRBJ2-5,TRBV28,-,-,14,TGTGCCAGCACCGGGGGTGGGGGTATAGAGACCCAGTACTTC,CASTGGGGIETQYF
TRBJ2-1,TRBV19,-,-,15,TGTGCCAGTAGTATAGTGCCAGGGGCTGGTAATGAGCAGTTCTTC,CASSIVPGAGNEQFF
TRBJ1-2,TRBV5-1,-,-,14,TGCGCCAGCAGCCTATCGGGACAAAGCTATGGCTACACCTTC,CASSLSGQSYGYTF
TRBJ2-1,TRBV5-8,few,TRBD2,13,TGTGCCAGCATGGCGGGAGGACTGAATGAGCAGTTCTTC,CASMAGGLNEQFF
TRBJ1-5,TRBV11-1,-,-,15,TGTGCCAGCAGCTTAGGTCCGGGTGGCAATCAGCCCCAGCATTTT,CASSLGPGGNQPQHF
TRBJ2-5,TRBV9,once,-,14,TGTGCCAGCAGCGTATCAGGGATCCAAGAGACTCAGTACTTC,CASSVSGIQETQYF
TRBJ1-1,TRBV2,-,-,15,TGTGCCAGCAGTGAAACGTTCGGCCATTACACTGAAGCTTTCTTT,CASSETFGHYTEAFF
TRBJ1-1,TRBV6-5,-,-,15,TGTGCCAGCAGTTACGATCCGGGAGGAGGAACTGAAGCTTTCTTT,CASSYDPGGGTEAFF
TRBJ2-7,TRBV2,once,TRBD1,13,TGTGCCAGCAGGGGACAGGAATCCTACGAGCAGTACTTC,CASRGQESYEQYF
TRBJ1-1,TRBV2,-,-,15,TGTGCCAGCAGTGAAGCGACCGACGGTAACACTGAAGCTTTCTTT,CASSEATDGNTEAFF
TRBJ2-7,TRBV5-6,-,-,14,TGTGCCAGCAGCTTGGGCTTGGGTTTTGGTGAGCAGTACTTC,CASSLGLGFGEQYF
TRBJ2-5,TRBV11-1,-,-,13,TGTGCCAGCAGCTTAGACAGGGAAGAGACCCAGTACTTC,CASSLDREETQYF
TRBJ1-2,TRBV27,-,-,15,TGTGCCAGCAGTTTCGGGGGCGGAATTCAGTATGGCTACACCTTC,CASSFGGGIQYGYTF
TRBJ1-6,TRBV7-6,-,-,15,TGTGCCAGCAGCTTAGTATCGAGTGGTAATTCACCCCTCCACTTT,CASSLVSSGNSPLHF
TRBJ1-2,TRBV11-2,-,TRBD1,15,TGTGCCAGCAGCCCCAGCGACAGGGGCGGCTATGGCTACACCTTC,CASSPSDRGGYGYTF
TRBJ1-1,TRBV27,-,-,13,TGTGCCAGCAGTTTGACCTTGGGCACTGAAGCTTTCTTT,CASSLTLGTEAFF
TRBJ2-5,TRBV4-1,-,-,12,TGCGCCAGCAGCCCAGGAGGGGAGACCCAGTACTTC,CASSPGGETQYF
TRBJ1-4,TRBV5-4,-,TRBD1,18,TGTGCCAGCAGCTCGAGACCTAGGGGGCAGGCAACTAATGAAAAACTGTTTTTT,CASSSRPRGQATNEKLFF
TRBJ2-7,TRBV27,-,-,16,TGTGCCAGCAGTCCAGGTTATGGGGCAGCTCTCTACGAGCAGTACTTC,CASSPGYGAALYEQYF
TRBJ1-1,TRBV6-5,-,-,13,TGTGCCAGCAGTTACCTTGGCGGCGTTGAAGCTTTCTTT,CASSYLGGVEAFF
TRBJ2-1,TRBV9,few,-,13,TGTGCCAGCAGCCTTGCAGGATACAATGAGCAGTTCTTC,CASSLAGYNEQFF
TRBJ1-1,TRBV4-2,-,-,12,TGTGCCAGCAGCCATGGGGTGGCTGAAGCTTTCTTT,CASSHGVAEAFF